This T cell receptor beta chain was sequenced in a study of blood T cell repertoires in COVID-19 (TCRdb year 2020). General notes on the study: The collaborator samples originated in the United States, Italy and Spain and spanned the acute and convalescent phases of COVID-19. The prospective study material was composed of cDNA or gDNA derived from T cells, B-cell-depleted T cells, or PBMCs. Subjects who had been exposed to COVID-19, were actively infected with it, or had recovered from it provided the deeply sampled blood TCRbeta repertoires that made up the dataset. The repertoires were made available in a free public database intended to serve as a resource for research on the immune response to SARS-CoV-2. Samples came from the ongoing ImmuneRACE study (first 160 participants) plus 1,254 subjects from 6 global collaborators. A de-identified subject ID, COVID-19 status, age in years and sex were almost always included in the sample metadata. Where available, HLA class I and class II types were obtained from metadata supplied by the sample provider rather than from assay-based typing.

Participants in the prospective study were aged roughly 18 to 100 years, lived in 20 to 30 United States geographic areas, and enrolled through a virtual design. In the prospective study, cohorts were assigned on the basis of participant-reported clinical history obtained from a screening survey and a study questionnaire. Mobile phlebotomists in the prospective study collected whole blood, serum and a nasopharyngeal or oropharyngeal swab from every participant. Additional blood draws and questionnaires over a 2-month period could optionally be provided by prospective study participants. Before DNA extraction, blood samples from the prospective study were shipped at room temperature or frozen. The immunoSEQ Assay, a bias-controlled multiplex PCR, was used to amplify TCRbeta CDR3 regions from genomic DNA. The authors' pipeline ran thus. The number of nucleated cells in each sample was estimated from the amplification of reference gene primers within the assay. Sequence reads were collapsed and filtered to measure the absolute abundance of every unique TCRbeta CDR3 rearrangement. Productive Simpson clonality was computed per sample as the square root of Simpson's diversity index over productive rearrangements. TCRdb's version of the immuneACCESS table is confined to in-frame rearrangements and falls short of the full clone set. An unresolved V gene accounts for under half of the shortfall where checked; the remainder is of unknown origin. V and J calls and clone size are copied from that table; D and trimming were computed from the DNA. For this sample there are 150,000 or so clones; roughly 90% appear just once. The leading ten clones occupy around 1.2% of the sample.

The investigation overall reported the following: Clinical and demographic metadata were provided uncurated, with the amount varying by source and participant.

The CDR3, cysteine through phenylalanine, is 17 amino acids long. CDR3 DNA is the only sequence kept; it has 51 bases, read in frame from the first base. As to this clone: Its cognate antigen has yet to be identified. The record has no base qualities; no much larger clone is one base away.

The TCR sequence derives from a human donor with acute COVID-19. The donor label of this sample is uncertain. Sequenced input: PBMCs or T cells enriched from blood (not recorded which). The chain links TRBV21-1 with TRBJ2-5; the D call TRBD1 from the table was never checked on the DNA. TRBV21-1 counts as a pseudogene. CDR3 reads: CASSNPGGDRAQETQYF. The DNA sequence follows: TGTGCCAGCAGTAATCCAGGGGGGGACAGGGCCCAAGAGACCCAGTACTTC.